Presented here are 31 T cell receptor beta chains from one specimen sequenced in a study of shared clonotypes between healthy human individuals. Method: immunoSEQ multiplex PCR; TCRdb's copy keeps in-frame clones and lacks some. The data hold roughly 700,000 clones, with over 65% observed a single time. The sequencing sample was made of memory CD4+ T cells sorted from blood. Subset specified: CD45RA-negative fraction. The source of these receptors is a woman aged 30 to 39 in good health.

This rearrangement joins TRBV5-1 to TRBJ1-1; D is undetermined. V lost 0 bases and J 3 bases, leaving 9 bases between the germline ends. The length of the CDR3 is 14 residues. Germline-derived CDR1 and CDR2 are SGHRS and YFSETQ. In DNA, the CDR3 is TGCGCCAGCAGCTTGGCTGAGCGAGACACTGAAGCTTTCTTT. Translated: CASSLAERDTEAFF.

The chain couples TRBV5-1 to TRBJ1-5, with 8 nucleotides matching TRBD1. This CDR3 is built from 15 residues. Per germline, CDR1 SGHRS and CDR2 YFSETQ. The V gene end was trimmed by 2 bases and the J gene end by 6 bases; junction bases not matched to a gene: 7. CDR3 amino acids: CASSLSTGEGQPQHF. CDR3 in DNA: TGCGCCAGCAGCTTATCGACAGGGGAAGGTCAGCCCCAGCATTTT.

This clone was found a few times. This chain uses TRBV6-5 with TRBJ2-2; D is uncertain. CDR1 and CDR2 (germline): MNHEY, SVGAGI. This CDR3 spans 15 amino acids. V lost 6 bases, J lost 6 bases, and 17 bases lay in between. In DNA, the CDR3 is TGTGCCAGCAGAACTCGCCCGCTGGATGCCGGGGAGCTGTTTTTT. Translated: CASRTRPLDAGELFF.

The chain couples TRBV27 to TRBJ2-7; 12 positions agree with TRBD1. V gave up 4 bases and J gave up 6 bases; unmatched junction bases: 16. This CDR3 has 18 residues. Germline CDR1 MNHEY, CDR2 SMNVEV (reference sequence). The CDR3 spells CASSYPGTPGQGAGEQYF. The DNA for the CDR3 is TGTGCCAGCAGTTACCCGGGGACACCGGGACAGGGGGCTGGCGAGCAGTACTTC.

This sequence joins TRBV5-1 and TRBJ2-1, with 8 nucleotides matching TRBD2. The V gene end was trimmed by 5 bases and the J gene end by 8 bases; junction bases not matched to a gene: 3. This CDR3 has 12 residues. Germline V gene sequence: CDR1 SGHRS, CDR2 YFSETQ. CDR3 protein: CASSRGGHEQFF. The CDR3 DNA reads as TGCGCCAGCAGTCGGGGGGGCCATGAGCAGTTCTTC.

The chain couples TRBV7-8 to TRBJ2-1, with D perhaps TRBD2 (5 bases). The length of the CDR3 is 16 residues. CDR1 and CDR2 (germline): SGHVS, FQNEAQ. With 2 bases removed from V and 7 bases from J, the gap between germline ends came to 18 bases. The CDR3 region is CASSLRKSSRDNEQFF. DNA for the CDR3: TGTGCCAGCAGCTTAAGGAAATCTAGCCGTGATAATGAGCAGTTCTTC.

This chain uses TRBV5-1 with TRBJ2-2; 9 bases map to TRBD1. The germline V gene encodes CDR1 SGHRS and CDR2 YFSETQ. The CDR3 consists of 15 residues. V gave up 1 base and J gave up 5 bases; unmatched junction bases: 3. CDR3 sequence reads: CASSLPGQGTGELFF. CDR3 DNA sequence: TGCGCCAGCAGCTTGCCGGGACAGGGTACCGGGGAGCTGTTTTTT.

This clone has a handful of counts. The CDR3 region has the DNA TGTGCGTGGGAGCACACAGATACGCAGTATTTT. It specifies CAWEHTDTQYF. The V call is TRBV30, the J call TRBJ2-3; perhaps TRBD2 as D (5 bases). This CDR3 is 11 amino acids long. Looked up from germline, CDR1 is GTSNPN and CDR2 is SVGIG (reference sequence).

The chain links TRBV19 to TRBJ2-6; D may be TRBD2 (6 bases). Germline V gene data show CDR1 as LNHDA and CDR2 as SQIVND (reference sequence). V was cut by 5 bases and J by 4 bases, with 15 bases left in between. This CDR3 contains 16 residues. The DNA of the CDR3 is TGTGCCAGTAGTCCCCGGGGGAATACCGGGGCCAACGTCCTGACTTTC. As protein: CASSPRGNTGANVLTF.

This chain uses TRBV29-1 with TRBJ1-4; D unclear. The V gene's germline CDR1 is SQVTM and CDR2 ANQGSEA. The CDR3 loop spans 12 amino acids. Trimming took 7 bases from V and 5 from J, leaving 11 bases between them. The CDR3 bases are TGCAGCGCCGAGCCCCAGAATGAAAAACTGTTTTTT. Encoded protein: CSAEPQNEKLFF.

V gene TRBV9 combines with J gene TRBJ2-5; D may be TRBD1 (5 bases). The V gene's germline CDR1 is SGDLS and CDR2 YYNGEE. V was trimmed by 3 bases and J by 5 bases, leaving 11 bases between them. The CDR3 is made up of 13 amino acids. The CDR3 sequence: CASSADIGETQYF. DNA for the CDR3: TGTGCCAGCAGCGCGGACATCGGTGAGACCCAGTACTTC. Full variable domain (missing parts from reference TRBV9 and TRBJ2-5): DSGVTQTPKHLITATGQRVTLRCSPRSGDLSVYWYQQSLDQGLQFLIQYYNGEERAKGNILERFSAQQFPDLHSELNLSSLELGDSALYFCASSADIGETQYFGPGTRLLVL.

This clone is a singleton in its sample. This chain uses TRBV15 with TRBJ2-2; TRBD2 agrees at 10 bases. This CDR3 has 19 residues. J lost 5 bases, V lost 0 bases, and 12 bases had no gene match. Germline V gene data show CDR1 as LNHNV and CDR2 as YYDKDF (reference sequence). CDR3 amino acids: CATSRDLAGAFGLTGELFF. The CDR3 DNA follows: TGTGCCACCAGCAGAGATCTAGCGGGGGCTTTTGGGCTTACCGGGGAGCTGTTTTTT.

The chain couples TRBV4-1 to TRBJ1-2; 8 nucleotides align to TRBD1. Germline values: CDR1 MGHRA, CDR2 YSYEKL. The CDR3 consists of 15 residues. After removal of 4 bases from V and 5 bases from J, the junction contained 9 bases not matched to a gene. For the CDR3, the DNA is TGCGCCAGCAGCCTCGGACAGGGTGGCCATTATGGCTACACCTTC. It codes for CASSLGQGGHYGYTF.

The CDR3 DNA follows: TGTGCCAGCATAGTTCGGGTGCGGCGGGGTGGGACCCAGTACTTC. This sequence encodes CASIVRVRRGGTQYF. The V gene is TRBV2, the J gene TRBJ2-5, with D maybe TRBD2 (6 bases). The CDR3 has 15 amino acids. CDR1 SNHLY and CDR2 FYNNEI come from the germline V gene. Trimming shortened V by 7 bases and J by 7 bases, and 22 bases separated the two germline ends.

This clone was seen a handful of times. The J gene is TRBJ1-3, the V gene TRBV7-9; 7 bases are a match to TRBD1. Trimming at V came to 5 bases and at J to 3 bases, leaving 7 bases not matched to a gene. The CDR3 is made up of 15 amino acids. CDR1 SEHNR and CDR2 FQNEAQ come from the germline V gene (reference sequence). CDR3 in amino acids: CASSMDRKIGNTIYF. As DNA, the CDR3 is TGTGCCAGCAGCATGGACAGGAAGATTGGAAACACCATATATTTT. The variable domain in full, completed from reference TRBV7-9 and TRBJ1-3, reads DTGVSQNPRHKITKRGQNVTFRCDPISEHNRLYWYRQTLGQGPEFLTYFQNEAQLEKSRLLSDRFSAERPKGSFSTLEIQRTEQGDSAMYLCASSMDRKIGNTIYFGEGSWLTVV.

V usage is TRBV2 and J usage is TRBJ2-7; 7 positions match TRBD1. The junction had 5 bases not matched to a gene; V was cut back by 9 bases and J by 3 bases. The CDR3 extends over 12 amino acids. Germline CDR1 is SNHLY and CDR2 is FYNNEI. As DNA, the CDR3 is TGTGCCAGAGGACAGGAGCACTACGAGCAGTACTTC. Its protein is CARGQEHYEQYF.

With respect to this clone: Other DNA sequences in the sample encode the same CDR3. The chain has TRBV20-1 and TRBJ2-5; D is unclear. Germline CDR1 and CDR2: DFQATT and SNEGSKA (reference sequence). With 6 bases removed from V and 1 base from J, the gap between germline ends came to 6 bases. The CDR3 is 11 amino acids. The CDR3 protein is CSARFQETQYF. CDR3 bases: TGCAGTGCCAGGTTCCAAGAGACCCAGTACTTC.

The CDR3 nucleotides are TGTGCCAGTAGTATGCGGGAGAGTCGGTACAATGAGCAGTTCTTC. This encodes CASSMRESRYNEQFF. The chain combines TRBV19 with TRBJ2-1, with 7 bases matching TRBD2. CDR1 is LNHDA and CDR2 is SQIVND in the germline V gene (reference sequence). The CDR3 runs 15 residues. Trimming at V came to 3 bases and at J to 4 bases, leaving 6 bases not matched to a gene.

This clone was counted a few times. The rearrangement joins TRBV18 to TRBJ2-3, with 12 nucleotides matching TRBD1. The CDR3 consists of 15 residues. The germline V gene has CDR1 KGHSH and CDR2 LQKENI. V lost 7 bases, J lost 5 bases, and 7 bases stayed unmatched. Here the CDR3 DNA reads TGTGCCAGCTTCACCGGGACAGGGGGCAAAGATACGCAGTATTTT. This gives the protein CASFTGTGGKDTQYF.

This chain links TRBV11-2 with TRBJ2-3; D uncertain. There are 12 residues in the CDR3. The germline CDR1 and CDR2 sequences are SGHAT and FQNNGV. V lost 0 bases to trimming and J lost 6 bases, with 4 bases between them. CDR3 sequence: CASSLEGDTQYF. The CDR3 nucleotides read TGTGCCAGCAGCTTAGAGGGGGATACGCAGTATTTT.

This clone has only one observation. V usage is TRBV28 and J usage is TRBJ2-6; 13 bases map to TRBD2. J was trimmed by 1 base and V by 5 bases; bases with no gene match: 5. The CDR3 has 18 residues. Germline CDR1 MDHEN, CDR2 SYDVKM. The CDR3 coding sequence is TGTGCCAGCAGTAAGGGACTAGCGGGAATTTCTGGGGCCAACGTCCTGACTTTC. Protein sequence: CASSKGLAGISGANVLTF.

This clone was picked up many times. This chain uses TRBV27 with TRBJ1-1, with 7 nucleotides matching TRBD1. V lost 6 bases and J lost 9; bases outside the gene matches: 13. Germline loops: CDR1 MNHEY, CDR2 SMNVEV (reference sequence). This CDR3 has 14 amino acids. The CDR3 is CASSPRGQGWKAFF. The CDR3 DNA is TGTGCCAGCAGCCCAAGGGGGCAGGGATGGAAAGCTTTCTTT.

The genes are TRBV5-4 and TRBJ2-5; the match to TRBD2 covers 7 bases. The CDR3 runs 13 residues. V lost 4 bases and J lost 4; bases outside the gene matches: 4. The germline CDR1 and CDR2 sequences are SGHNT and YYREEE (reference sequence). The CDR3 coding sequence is TGTGCCAGCAGCCCGGTAGCGGGAGAGACCCAGTACTTC. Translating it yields CASSPVAGETQYF.

Here the CDR3 reads CASSARDRGSGNIQYF. The CDR3 DNA reads as TGTGCCAGCAGCGCCCGGGACAGGGGATCGGGAAACATTCAGTACTTC. The gene calls are TRBV5-4 and TRBJ2-4; 10 positions match TRBD1. Germline V gives CDR1 SGHNT, CDR2 YYREEE (reference sequence). The V gene end was trimmed by 4 bases and the J gene end by 6 bases; junction bases not matched to a gene: 10. The CDR3 is made up of 16 amino acids.

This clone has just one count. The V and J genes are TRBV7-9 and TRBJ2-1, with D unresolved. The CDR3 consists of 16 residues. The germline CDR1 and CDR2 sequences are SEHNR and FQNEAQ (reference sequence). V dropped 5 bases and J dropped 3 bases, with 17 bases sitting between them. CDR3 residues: CASSPPAGVVYNEQFF. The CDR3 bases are TGTGCCAGCAGCCCCCCCGCAGGTGTGGTCTACAATGAGCAGTTCTTC.

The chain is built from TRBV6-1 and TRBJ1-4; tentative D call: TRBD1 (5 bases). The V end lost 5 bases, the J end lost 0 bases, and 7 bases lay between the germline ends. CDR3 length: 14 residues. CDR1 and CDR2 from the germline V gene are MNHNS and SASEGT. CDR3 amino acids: CASSRGATNEKLFF. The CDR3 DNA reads TGTGCCAGCAGTCGAGGGGCAACTAATGAAAAACTGTTTTTT.

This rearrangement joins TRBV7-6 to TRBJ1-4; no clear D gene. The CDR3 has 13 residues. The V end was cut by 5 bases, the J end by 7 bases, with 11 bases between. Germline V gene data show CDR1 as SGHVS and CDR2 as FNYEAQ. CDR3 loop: CASSGQIGEKLFF. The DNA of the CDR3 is TGTGCCAGCAGCGGCCAGATCGGTGAAAAACTGTTTTTT. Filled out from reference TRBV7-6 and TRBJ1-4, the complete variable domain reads GAGVSQSPRYKVTKRGQDVALRCDPISGHVSLYWYRQALGQGPEFLTYFNYEAQQDKSGLPNDRFSAERPEGSISTLTIQRTEQRDSAMYRCASSGQIGEKLFFGSGTQLSVL.

For the CDR3, the DNA is TGCGCCAGCATGAAACAGGGGAAAGACACAGATACGCAGTATTTT. Residues: CASMKQGKDTDTQYF. This chain joins TRBV5-1 and TRBJ2-3; 7 bases fit TRBD1. V lost 6 bases to trimming and J lost 2 bases; unmatched junction nucleotides: 9. The germline gives CDR1 SGHRS, CDR2 YFSETQ. The CDR3 has 15 amino acids.

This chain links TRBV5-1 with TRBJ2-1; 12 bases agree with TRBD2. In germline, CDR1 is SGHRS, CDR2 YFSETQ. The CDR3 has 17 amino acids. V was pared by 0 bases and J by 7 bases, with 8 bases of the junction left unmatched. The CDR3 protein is CASSLGLAGAQWNEQFF. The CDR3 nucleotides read TGCGCCAGCAGCTTGGGACTAGCGGGAGCCCAATGGAATGAGCAGTTCTTC.

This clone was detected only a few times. DNA of the CDR3: TGTGCCAGCAGTTTGGATGGCGGGGGGGCCTACGAGCAGTACTTC. Translated: CASSLDGGGAYEQYF. The rearrangement links TRBV28 to TRBJ2-7; 9 bases are a match to TRBD2. Per the germline V gene, CDR1 is MDHEN and CDR2 is SYDVKM. The V segment lost 3 bases and the J segment 2 bases; nucleotides outside the gene matches: 5. This CDR3 has 15 residues.

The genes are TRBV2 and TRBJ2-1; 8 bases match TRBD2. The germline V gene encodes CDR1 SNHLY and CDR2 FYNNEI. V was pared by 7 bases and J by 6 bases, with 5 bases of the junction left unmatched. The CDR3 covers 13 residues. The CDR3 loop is CASKSGSGNEQFF. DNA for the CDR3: TGTGCCAGCAAGAGCGGGAGTGGCAATGAGCAGTTCTTC.